The entry that follows covers one TCR beta chain sequence. The germline gives CDR1 MNHEY, CDR2 SMNVEV (reference sequence). The V gene lost 4 bases and the J gene lost 6 bases, with 13 bases spanning the gap. This CDR3 has 14 amino acids. The sample comes from a study of shared clonotypes between healthy human individuals. TCRdb's table, derived via immunoSEQ multiplex PCR, lists solely in-frame clones and lacks some. The sample holds 400,000 to 600,000 clones, roughly 77% seen once. What was sequenced was PBMCs. The rearrangement uses TRBV27 and TRBJ2-4; D not certain. The origin of this receptor is a woman between 40 and 55 years old in good health. Some clones in this sample may be carry-over from other donors' samples. The CDR3 DNA sequence: TGTGCCAGCAGTTCCCGGGCCTTGGGAAACATTCAGTACTTC. Protein: CASSSRALGNIQYF.